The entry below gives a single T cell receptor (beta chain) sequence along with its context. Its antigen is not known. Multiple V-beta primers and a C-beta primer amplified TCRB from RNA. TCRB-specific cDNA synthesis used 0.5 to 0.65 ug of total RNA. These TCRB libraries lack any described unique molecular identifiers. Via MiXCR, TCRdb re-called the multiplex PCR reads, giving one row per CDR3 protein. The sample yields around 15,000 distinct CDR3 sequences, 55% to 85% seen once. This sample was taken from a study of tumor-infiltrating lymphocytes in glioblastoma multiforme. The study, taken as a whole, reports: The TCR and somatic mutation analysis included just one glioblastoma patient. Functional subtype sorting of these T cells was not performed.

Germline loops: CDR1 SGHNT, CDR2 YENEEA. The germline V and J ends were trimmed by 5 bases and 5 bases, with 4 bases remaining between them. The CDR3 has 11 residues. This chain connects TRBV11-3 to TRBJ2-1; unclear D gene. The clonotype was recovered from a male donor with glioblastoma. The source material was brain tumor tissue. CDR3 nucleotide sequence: TGTGCCAGCAGCCCTAACAATGAGCAGTTCTTC. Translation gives CASSPNNEQFF.